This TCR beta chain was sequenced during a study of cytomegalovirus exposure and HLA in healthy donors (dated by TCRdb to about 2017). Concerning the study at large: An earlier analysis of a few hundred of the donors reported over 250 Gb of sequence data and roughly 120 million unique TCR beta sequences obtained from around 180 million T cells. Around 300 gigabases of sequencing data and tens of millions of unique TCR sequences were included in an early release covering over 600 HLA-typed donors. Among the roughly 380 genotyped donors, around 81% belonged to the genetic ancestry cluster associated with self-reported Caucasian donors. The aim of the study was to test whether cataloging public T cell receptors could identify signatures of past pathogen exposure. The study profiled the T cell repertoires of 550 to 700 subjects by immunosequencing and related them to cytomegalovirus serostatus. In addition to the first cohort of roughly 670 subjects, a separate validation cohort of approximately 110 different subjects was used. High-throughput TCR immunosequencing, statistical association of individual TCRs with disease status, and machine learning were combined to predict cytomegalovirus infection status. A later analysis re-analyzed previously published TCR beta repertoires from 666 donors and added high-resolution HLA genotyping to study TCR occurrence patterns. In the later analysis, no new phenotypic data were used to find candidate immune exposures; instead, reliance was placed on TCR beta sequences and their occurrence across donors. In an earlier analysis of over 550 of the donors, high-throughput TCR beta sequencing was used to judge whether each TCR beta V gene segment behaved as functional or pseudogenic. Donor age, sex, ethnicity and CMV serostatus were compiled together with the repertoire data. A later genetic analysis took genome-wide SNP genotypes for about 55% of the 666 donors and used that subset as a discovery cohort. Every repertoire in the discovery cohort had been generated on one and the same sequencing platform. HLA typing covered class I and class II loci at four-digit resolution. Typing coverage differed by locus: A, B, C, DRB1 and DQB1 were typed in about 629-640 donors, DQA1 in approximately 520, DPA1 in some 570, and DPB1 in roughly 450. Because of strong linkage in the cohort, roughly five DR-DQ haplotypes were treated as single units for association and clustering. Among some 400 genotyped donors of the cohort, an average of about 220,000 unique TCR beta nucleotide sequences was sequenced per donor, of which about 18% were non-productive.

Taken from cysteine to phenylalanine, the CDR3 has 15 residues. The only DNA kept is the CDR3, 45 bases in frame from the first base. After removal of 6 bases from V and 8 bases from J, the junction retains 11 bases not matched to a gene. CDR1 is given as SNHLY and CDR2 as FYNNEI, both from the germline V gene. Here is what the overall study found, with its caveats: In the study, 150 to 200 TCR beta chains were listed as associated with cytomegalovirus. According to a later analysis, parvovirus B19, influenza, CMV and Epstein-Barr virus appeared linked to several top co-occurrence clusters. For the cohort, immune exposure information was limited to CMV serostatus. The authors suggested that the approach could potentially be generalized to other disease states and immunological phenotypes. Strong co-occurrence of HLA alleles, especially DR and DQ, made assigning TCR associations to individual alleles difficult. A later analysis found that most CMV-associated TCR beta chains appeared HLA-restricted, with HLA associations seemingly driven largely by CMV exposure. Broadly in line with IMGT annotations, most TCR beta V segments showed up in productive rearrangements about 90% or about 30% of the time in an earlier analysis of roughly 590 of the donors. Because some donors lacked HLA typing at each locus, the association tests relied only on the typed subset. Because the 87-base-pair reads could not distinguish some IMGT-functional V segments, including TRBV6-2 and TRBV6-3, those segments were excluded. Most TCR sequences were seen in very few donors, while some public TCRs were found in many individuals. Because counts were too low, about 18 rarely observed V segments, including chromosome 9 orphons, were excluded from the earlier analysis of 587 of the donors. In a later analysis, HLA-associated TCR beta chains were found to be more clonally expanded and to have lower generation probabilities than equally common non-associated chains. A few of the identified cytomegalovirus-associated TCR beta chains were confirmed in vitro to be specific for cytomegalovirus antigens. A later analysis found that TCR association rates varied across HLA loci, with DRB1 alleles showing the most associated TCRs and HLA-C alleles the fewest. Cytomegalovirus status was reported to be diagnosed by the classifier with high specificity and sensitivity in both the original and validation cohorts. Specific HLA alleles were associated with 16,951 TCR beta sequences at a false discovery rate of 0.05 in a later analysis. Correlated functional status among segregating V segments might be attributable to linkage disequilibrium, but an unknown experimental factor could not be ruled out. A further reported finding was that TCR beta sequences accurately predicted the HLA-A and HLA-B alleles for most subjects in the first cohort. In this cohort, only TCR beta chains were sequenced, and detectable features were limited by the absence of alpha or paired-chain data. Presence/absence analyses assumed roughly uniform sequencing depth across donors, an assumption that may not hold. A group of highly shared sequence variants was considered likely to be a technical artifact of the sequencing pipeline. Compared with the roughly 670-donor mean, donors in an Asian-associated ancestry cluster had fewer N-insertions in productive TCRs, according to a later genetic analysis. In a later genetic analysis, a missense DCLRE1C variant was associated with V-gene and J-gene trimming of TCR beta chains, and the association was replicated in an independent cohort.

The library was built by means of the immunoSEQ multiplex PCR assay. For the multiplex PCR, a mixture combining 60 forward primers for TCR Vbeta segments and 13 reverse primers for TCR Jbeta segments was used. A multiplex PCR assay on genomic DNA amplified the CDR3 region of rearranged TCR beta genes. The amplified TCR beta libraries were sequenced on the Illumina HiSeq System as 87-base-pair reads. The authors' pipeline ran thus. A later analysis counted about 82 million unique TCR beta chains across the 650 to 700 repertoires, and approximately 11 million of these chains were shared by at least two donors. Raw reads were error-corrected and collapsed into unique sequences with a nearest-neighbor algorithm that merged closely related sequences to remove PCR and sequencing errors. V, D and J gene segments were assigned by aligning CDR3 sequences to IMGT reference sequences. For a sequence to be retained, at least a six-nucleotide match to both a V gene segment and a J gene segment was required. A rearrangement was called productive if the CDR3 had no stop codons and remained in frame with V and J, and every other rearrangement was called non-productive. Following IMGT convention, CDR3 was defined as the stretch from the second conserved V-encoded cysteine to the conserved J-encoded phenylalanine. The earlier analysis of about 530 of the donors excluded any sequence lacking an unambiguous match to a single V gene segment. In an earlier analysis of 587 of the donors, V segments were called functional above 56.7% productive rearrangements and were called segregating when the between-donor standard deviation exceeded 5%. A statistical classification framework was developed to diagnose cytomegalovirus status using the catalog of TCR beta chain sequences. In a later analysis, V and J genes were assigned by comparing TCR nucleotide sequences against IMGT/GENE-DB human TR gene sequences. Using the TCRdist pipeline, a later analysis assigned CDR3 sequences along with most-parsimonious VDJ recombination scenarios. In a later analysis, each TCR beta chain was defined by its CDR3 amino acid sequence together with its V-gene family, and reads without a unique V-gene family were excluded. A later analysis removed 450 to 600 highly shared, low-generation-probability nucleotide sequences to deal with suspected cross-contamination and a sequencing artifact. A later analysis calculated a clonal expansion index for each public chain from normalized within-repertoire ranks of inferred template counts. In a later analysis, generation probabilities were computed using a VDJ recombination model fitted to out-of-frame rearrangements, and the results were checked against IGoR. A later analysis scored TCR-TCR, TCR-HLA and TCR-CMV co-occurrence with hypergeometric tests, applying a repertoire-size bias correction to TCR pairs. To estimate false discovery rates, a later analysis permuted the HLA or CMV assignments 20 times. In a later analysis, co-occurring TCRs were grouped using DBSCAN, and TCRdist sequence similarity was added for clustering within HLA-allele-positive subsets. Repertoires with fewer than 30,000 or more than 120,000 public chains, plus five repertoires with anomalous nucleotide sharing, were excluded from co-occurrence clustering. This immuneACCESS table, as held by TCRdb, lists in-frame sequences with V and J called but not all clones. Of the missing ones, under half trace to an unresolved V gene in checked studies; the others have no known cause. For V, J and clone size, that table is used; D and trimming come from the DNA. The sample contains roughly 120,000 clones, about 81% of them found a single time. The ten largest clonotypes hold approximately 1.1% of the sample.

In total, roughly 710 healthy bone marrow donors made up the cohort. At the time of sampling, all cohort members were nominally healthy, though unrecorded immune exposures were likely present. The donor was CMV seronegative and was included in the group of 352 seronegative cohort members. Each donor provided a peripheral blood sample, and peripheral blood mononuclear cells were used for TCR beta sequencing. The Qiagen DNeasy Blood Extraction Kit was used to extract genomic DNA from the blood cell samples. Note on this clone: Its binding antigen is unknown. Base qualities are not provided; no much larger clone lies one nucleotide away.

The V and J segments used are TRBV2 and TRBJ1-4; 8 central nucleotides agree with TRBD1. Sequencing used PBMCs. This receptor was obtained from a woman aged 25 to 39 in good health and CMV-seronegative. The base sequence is TGTGCCAGCAGCCCAAAGACAGGGGCTGGCGAAAAACTGTTTTTT. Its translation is CASSPKTGAGEKLFF.